This T cell receptor (beta chain) was obtained from a study of regulatory T cells in long-lasting Graves disease. Study information: Persistence in Graves' disease required over 5 years of antithyroid drugs plus positive TSH receptor antibodies.

This clonotype was observed many times. Its matching antigen is unknown. This CDR3 contains 16 residues. From germline, CDR1 is SEHNR and CDR2 FQNEAQ (reference sequence). Trimming removed 5 bases at V and 5 bases at J, with 21 bases between. The time point denotes: persistent/refractory GD, antithyroid drugs over 5 years with positive TRAb. With RNA extracted from PBMCs as input, the TCR library was made. General study points: More public clonotypes were shared by persistent patients (under 3,000) than by new patients (about 1,000). Patients with persistent disease showed a bias toward TRBV28, TRBJ1-2 and TRBJ2-5.

Arm-PCR of CDR3 regions with iRepertoire HTBI primers generated TCR beta libraries. As processed by the authors: Identification across samples found approximately 67 TRBV and 12 to 15 TRBJ segments. TCRdb re-derived calls from the multiplex PCR reads in MiXCR, one entry per CDR3 protein. The V and J calls, along with clone size, are taken from TCRdb and not from the paper's own processing. The sample lists about 400,000 distinct CDR3 sequences, about a fifth occurring once. This rearrangement joins TRBV7-9 to TRBJ2-5; no clear D gene. This sequence was found in a female donor with Graves disease. The sequencing used peripheral blood mononuclear cells (PBMCs), collected when the disease was refractory, from a patient treated with antithyroid drugs. The CDR3 spells CASSEPQEYPRETQYF. The CDR3 nucleotides read TGTGCCAGCAGCGAGCCCCAGGAATATCCGAGGGAGACCCAGTACTTC.